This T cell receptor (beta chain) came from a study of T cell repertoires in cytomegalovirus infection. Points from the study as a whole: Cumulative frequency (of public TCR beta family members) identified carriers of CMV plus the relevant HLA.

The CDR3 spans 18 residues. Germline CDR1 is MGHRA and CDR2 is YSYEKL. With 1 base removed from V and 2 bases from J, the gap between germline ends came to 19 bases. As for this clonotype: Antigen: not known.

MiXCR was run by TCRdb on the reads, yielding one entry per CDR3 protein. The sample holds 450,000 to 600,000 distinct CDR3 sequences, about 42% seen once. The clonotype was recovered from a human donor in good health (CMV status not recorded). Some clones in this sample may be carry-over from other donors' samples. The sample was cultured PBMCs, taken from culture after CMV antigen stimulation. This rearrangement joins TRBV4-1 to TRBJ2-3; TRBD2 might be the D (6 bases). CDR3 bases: TGCGCCAGCAGCCAAGTTTTGGGACGGGGGTCCCTCACAGATACGCAGTATTTT. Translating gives CASSQVLGRGSLTDTQYF.